These 11 T cell receptor beta chains share one sample of origin, sequenced in a study of T cells in localized non-small cell lung cancer. Clones were read by immunoSEQ multiplex PCR, and TCRdb kept only the in-frame ones, dropping some. The data contain 40,000 to 55,000 clones, around 80% of them singletons. Sample: PBMCs, taken before any cancer treatment. The receptors come from a woman aged 35-70 years with stage II lung adenocarcinoma.

CDR3: CASSLLAGASYNEQFF. The CDR3 coding sequence is TGTGCCAGCAGCCTGTTAGCGGGGGCCTCCTACAATGAGCAGTTCTTC. V is TRBV5-6 and J is TRBJ2-1; 9 bases fit TRBD2. CDR3 length: 16 amino acids. The germline V gene has CDR1 SGHDT and CDR2 YYEEEE. J was trimmed by 0 bases and V by 4 bases; bases with no gene match: 5.

This chain links TRBV9 with TRBJ2-5; tentative D call: TRBD1 (6 bases). With 4 bases removed from V and 4 bases from J, the gap between germline ends came to 23 bases. Germline CDR1 SGDLS, CDR2 YYNGEE. The CDR3 spans 17 residues. The CDR3 DNA follows: TGTGCCAGCAGCCTAGATTCGGCAGGGGCCAGCGGAGAGACCCAGTACTTC. Its translation: CASSLDSAGASGETQYF.

This clone has a single count. The chain uses TRBV12-1 and TRBJ2-1; TRBD2 reflects the table's D call only, with no check against the DNA. TRBV12-1 is shown as a pseudogene. CDR3 length equals 20 residues. CDR3 in DNA: TGTGCCAGCAGCCACAGAGGACTAGCGGGGGGACAACCCTCCTACGATGAGCAGTTCTTC. Residues: CASSHRGLAGGQPSYDEQFF.

The rearrangement uses TRBV6-1 and TRBJ1-3; D unclear. The CDR3 spans 12 residues. Germline V lookup: CDR1 MNHNS, CDR2 SASEGT. V was pared by 6 bases and J by 0 bases, with 3 bases between. CDR3 sequence: CASSHSGNTIYF. The DNA for the CDR3 is TGTGCCAGCAGCCACTCTGGAAACACCATATATTTT.

This clone turned up a few times. The rearrangement joins TRBV4-2 to TRBJ1-2, with no clear D. V lost 3 bases, J lost 7 bases, and 15 bases lay in between. The CDR3 has 14 residues. The germline V gene has CDR1 LGHNA and CDR2 YNFKEQ. CDR3 amino acids: CASSQGGSSGGYTF. The DNA of the CDR3 is TGTGCCAGCAGCCAGGGAGGGTCTTCGGGTGGCTACACCTTC.

The chain uses TRBV11-3 and TRBJ2-1; 12 nucleotides line up with TRBD2. CDR1 is SGHNT, CDR2 YENEEA, per germline. The CDR3 loop spans 16 amino acids. J gave up 4 bases and V 4 bases, and 5 bases lay outside the gene matches. This chain's CDR3 is CASSSALAGGYNEQFF. As DNA, the CDR3 is TGTGCCAGCAGCTCGGCGCTAGCGGGGGGGTACAATGAGCAGTTCTTC.

The chain is built from TRBV5-6 and TRBJ2-7; D is possibly TRBD1 or TRBD2 (6 bases each). The germline V and J ends were trimmed by 4 bases and 4 bases, with 12 bases remaining between them. From germline, CDR1 is SGHDT and CDR2 YYEEEE. CDR3 length: 13 residues. CDR3 DNA sequence: TGTGCCAGCAGCCCGGGGGCGGGTTACGAGCAGTACTTC. Translation gives CASSPGAGYEQYF.

The V call is TRBV29-1, the J call TRBJ2-5; possibly TRBD1 for D (5 bases). Germline V gene sequence: CDR1 SQVTM, CDR2 ANQGSEA. V lost 1 base and J 9 bases, leaving 15 bases between the germline ends. The CDR3 runs 13 residues. The CDR3 nucleotides are TGCAGCGTTGAAGGGCGACTGGCCAGGGCCCAGTACTTC. The encoded protein is CSVEGRLARAQYF.

The chain joins TRBV6-1 to TRBJ1-2; unclear D gene. Trimming shortened V by 3 bases and J by 4 bases, and 9 bases separated the two germline ends. This CDR3 has 13 residues. Germline CDR1 is MNHNS and CDR2 is SASEGT. This chain's CDR3 is CASSDSYFYGYTF. The DNA for the CDR3 is TGTGCCAGCAGTGACAGCTACTTCTATGGCTACACCTTC.

This chain connects TRBV30 to TRBJ1-6, with TRBD1 identical over 11 bases. The CDR3 is 13 amino acids. Trimming at V came to 5 bases and at J to 7 bases, leaving 1 base not matched to a gene. Germline CDR1 reads GTSNPN; CDR2 reads SVGIG (reference sequence). Written as DNA, the CDR3 is TGTGCCTGGGGGGACAGGGGGAATTCACCCCTCCACTTT. Its translation is CAWGDRGNSPLHF.

The gene calls are TRBV30 and TRBJ1-5, with no clear D. The ends were cut back, 0 bases at V and 4 bases at J, with 7 bases in the middle. The CDR3 runs to 13 residues. Germline V gives CDR1 GTSNPN, CDR2 SVGIG (reference sequence). The CDR3 here is CAWSVAGNQPQHF. For the CDR3, the DNA is TGTGCCTGGAGTGTGGCTGGGAATCAGCCCCAGCATTTT.